This T cell receptor beta chain was captured by sequencing in a study of blood T cell repertoires in COVID-19. About the study: From T cells, B-cell-depleted T cells, or PBMCs came the material, which was cDNA or gDNA.

In the original workflow: Cell counts per sample came from amplifying reference gene primers. This table comes from immunoSEQ multiplex PCR, and its TCRdb copy is limited to in-frame clones, with some not included. That table supplies the V and J calls and clone size; D and trimming were determined from the DNA. The table has some 150,000 clones, about 80% seen once. Germline V gene data show CDR1 as KGHSH and CDR2 as LQKENI. CDR3 size: 14 residues. Trimming shortened V by 4 bases and J by 0 bases, and 9 bases separated the two germline ends. Cohorts were determined from participant-reported clinical history. Each recovered donor of Cohort 3 presented with two negative PCRs, clearance, or symptom resolution.

This chain connects TRBV18 to TRBJ1-1; unclear D gene. Sequencing input: PBMCs or T cells enriched from blood (not recorded which). This TCR derives from a man aged 50 to 60 who had recovered from COVID-19. The CDR3 reads CASSLREMNTEAFF. In nucleotides, the CDR3 is TGTGCCAGCTCACTGCGGGAGATGAACACTGAAGCTTTCTTT.